This TCR beta chain was found in a study of cytomegalovirus exposure and HLA in healthy donors (dated by TCRdb to the late 2010s). With regard to the full study: The 650 to 750 repertoires of the first cohort and the 110 or so validation repertoires were produced on the same platform, according to a later analysis. The study was designed to test whether signatures of past pathogen exposure could be identified by cataloging public T cell receptors. The study combined high-throughput TCR immunosequencing, statistical association of individual TCRs with disease status, and machine learning to predict cytomegalovirus infection status. In addition to the first cohort of around 670 subjects, a separate validation cohort of 120 different subjects was used.

General conclusions and limits of the study: A later analysis had no HLA typing for the validation cohort, so co-occurrence there was scored across all 130 or so repertoires. In the study, approximately 160 TCR beta chains were listed as associated with cytomegalovirus. Subsequent analysis determined that TCRs grouped into clusters in the first cohort also showed a tendency toward co-occurrence across the roughly 110 validation repertoires, and 94% of cluster scores exceeded 0. Most TCR sequences were observed very rarely across donors, whereas some public TCRs were present in many individuals. The authors suggested that the approach could potentially be generalized to other disease states and immunological phenotypes. A few of the identified cytomegalovirus-associated TCR beta chains were confirmed in vitro to be specific for cytomegalovirus antigens. The classifier was reported to diagnose cytomegalovirus status with high specificity and sensitivity in both the original cohort and the validation cohort.

The library relied on the immunoSEQ multiplex PCR assay. In the source study's methods: A statistical classification framework was built for diagnosing cytomegalovirus status from the catalog of TCR beta chain sequences. In TCRdb, the immuneACCESS table is reduced to in-frame sequences with V and J assigned. These tables do not hold every clone; where another copy was compared, an unresolved V gene accounts for under half, and the others remain unexplained. V and J calls and clone size are those listed in that table; D and trimming were worked out from the DNA. This sample comprises 190,000 or so clones, roughly four fifths of them detected only once. The top ten constitute under 3.5% of the sample. The cysteine opens and the phenylalanine closes a CDR3 of 16 amino acids. Only the CDR3 portion is preserved as DNA: 48 bases, with reading frame beginning at the first base. Taken from the germline V gene (reference sequence), the CDR1 and CDR2 loops are SEHNR and FQNEAQ. V is shortened by 4 bases, J by 2 bases, and the region joining them spans 15 bases.

Donors formed part of the validation cohort, which comprised 120 subjects and was distinct from the first cohort of some 700 subjects. About this clone itself: It lacks a known antigen. Base qualities were left out, and no much larger clone turns up one base away.

This sequence was found in a woman aged 18-30 years in good health and CMV-seropositive. Sequencing input: PBMCs. The chain was built from TRBV7-9 and TRBJ2-1; a tentative D match to TRBD1 spans 5 bases. The nucleotide sequence is given as TGTGCCAGCAGCTCCTGGTTGGGGCTTCCCTACAATGAGCAGTTCTTC. Its product reads: CASSSWLGLPYNEQFF.